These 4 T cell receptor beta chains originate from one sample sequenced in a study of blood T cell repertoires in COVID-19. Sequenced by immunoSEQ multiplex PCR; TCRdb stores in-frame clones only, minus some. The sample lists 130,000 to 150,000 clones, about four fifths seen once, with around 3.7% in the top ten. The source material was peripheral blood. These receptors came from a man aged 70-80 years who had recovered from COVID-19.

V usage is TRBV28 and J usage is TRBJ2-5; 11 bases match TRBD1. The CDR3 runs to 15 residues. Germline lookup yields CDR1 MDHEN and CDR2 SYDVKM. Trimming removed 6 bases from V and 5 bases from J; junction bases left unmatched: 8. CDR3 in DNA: TGTGCCAGCAGCACCCCGGACAGGGGGCTGGAGACCCAGTACTTC. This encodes CASSTPDRGLETQYF.

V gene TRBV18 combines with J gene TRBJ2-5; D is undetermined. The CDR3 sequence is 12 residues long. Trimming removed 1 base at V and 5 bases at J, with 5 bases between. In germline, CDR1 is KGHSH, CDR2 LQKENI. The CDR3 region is CASSPLEETQYF. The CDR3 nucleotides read TGTGCCAGCTCACCACTCGAGGAGACCCAGTACTTC.

The CDR3 protein is CASSLTTGRTGEQFF. In DNA, the CDR3 is TGTGCCAGCAGTTTAACGACAGGGCGTACGGGTGAGCAGTTCTTC. The J gene is TRBJ2-1, the V gene TRBV27; TRBD1 aligns across 7 bases. Germline V gene lookup returns CDR1 MNHEY and CDR2 SMNVEV (reference sequence). J gave up 9 bases and V 2 bases, and 10 bases lay outside the gene matches. This CDR3 spans 15 amino acids.

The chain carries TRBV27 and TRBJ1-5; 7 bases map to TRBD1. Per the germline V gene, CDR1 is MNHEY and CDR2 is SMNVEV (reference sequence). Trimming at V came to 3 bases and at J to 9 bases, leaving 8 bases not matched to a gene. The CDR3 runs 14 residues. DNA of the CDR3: TGTGCCAGCAGTTTCGACAGGGACGGTCGGCCCCAGCATTTT. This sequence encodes CASSFDRDGRPQHF.